The clone carrying this T cell receptor (beta chain) was seen only a few times. Antigen unknown. Libraries for TCRalpha and TCRbeta carried sample barcodes and unique molecular identifiers via 5'RACE. TCRdb called the 5' RACE reads again in MiXCR, with one record for every CDR3 protein. This sample carries 470,000 or so distinct CDR3 sequences, about 20% of them seen once, and the ten largest clones take about 8.8%. These data come from a study of T-cell memory formation after mild COVID-19. Study background: In these data, TCR clusters were largely donor specific.

From germline, CDR1 is GTSNPN and CDR2 SVGIG (reference sequence). CDR3 length equals 15 residues. With 3 bases removed from V and 9 bases from J, the gap between germline ends came to 18 bases. General study results and limits: Some SARS-CoV-2-responding clones were already detected in memory before infection. Clones shrinking between day 15 and 85 showed a balanced CD4/CD8 split, and those that grew later tilted toward CD4+.

The clonotype comes from an adult woman who had mild COVID-19 (a few samples of this study predate the infection). Cell type and time point are not known. The sequenced material came from PBMCs or a T cell subset sorted from them (not recorded which). The gene calls are TRBV30 and TRBJ1-6; D remains ambiguous. CDR3 bases: TGTGCCTGGAGCCTCCAATTTGGCGTGGGTTCACCCCTCCACTTT. The encoded protein is CAWSLQFGVGSPLHF.